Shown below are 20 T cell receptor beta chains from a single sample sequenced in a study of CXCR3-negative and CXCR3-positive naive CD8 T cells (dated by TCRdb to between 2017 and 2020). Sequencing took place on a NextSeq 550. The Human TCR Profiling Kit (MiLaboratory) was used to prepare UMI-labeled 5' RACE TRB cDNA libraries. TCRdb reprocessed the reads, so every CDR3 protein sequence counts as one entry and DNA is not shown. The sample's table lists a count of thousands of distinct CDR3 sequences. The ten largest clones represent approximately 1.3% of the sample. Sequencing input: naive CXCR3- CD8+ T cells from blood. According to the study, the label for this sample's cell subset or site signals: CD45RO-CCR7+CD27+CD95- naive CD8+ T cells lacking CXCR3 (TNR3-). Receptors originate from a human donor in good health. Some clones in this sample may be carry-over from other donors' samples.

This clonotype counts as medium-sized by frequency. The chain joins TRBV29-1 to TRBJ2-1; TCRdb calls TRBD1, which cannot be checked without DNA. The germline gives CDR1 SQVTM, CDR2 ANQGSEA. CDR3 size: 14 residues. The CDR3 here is CSVEGGDFYNEQFF.

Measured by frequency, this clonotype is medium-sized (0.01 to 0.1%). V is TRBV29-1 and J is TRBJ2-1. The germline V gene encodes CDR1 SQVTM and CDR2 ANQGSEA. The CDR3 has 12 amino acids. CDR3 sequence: CSVEDFSNEQFF.

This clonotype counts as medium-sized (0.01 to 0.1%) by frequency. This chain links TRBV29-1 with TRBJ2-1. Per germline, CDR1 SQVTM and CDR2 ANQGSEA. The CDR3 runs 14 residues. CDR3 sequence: CSVEGPSSYNEQFF.

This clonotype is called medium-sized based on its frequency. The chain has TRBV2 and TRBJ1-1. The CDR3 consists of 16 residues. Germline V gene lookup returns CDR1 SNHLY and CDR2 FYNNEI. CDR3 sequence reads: CASSEEEGSMNTEAFF. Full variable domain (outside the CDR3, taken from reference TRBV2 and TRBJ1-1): EPEVTQTPSHQVTQMGQEVILRCVPISNHLYFYWYRQILGQKVEFLVSFYNNEISEKSEIFDDQFSVERPDGSNFTLKIRSTKLEDSAMYFCASSEEEGSMNTEAFFGQGTRLTVV.

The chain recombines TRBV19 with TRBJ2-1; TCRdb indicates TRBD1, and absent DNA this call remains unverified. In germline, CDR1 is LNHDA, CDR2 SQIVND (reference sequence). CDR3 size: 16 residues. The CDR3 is CASSRPPATSYNEQFF.

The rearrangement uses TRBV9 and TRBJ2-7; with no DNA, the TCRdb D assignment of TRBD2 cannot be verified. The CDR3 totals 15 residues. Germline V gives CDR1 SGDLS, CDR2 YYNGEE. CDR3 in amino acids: CASSFGLAGGGEQYF.

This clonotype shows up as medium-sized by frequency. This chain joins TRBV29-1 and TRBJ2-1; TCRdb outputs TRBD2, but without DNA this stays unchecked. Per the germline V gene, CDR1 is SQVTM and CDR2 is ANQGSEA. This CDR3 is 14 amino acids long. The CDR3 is CSVVDGRGNNEQFF.

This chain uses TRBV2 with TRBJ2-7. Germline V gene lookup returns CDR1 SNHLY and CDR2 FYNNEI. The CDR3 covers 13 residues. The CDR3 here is CAITTWSSYEQYF.

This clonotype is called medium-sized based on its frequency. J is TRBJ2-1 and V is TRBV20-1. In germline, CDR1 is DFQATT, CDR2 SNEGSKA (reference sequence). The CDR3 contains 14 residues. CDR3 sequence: CSASLGGGRNEQFF.

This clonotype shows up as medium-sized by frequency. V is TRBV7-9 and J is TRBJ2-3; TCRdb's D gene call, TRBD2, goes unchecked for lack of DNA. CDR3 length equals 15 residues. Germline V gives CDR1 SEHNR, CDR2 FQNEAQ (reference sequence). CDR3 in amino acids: CASSSLGGSTDTQYF.

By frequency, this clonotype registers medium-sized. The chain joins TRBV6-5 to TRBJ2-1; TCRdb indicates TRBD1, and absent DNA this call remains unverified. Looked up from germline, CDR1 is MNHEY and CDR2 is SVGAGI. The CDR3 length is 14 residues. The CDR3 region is CATSPGRSPYEQFF.

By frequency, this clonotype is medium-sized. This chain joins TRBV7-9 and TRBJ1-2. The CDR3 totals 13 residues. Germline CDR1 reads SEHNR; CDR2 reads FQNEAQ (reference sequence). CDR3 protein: CASSLALSVGYTF. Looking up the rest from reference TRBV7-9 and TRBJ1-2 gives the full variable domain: DTGVSQNPRHKITKRGQNVTFRCDPISEHNRLYWYRQTLGQGPEFLTYFQNEAQLEKSRLLSDRFSAERPKGSFSTLEIQRTEQGDSAMYLCASSLALSVGYTFGSGTRLTVV.

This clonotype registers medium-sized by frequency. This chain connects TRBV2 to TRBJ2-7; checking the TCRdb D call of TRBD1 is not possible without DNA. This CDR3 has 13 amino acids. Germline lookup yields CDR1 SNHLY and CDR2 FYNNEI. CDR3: CASSEGVVYEQYF.

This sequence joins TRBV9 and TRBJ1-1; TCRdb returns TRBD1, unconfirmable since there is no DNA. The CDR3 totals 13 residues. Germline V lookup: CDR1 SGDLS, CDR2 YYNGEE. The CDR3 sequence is CASSAGQGTEAFF.

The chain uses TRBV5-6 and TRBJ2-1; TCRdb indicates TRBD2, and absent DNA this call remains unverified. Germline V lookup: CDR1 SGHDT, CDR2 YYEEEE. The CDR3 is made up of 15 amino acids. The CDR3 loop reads CASSLTVGGPDEQFF. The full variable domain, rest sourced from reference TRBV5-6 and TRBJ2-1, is DAGVTQSPTHLIKTRGQQVTLRCSPKSGHDTVSWYQQALGQGPQFIFQYYEEEERQRGNFPDRFSGHQFPNYSSELNVNALLLGDSALYLCASSLTVGGPDEQFFGPGTRLTVL.

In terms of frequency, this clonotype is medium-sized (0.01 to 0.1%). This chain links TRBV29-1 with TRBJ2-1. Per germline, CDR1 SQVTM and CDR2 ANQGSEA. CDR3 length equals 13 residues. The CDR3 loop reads CSVVGLLHNEQFF.

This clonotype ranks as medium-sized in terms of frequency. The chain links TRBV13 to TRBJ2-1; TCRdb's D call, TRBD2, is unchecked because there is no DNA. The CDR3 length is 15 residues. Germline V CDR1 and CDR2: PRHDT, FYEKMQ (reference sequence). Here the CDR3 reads CASSTTSSQYNEQFF.

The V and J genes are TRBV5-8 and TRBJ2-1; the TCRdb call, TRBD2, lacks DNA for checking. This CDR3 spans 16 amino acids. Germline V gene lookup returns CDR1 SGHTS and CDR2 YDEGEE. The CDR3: CASSQGLAEPYNEQFF.

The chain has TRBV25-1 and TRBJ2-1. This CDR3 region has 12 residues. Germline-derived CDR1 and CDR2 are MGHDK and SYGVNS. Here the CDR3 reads CASSEVDNEQFF.

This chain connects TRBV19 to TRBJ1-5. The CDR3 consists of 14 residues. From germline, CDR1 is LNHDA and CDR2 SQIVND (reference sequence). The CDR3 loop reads CASSIGQSNQPQHF.